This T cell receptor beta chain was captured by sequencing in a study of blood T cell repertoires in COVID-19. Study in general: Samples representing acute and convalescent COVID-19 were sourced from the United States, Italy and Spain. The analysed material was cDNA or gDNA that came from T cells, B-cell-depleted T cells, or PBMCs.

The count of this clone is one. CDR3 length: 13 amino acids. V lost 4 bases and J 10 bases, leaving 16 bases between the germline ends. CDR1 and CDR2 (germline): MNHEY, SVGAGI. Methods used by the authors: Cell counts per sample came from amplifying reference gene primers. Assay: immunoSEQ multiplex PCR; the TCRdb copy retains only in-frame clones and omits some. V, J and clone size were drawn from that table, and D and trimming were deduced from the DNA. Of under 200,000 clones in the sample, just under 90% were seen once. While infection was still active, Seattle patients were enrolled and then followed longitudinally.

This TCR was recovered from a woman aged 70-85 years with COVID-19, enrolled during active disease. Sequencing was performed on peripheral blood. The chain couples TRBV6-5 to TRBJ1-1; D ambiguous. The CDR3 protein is CASSWNQDSGAFF. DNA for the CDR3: TGTGCCAGCAGTTGGAATCAGGATTCTGGAGCTTTCTTT.